This T cell receptor (beta chain) was captured in a study of cytomegalovirus exposure and HLA in healthy donors. This table comes from immunoSEQ multiplex PCR, and its TCRdb copy is limited to in-frame clones, with some not included. Of about 200,000 clones listed, about nine tenths are singletons. Germline V gene sequence: CDR1 SGDLS, CDR2 YYNGEE. Trimming left V 0 bases short and J 5 bases short, with 11 bases between. The CDR3 consists of 14 residues. This clone was seen a handful of times. The V gene is TRBV9, the J gene TRBJ1-2; no clear D gene. The sequencing sample was made of PBMCs. This TCR was sampled from a woman aged 18-29 years in good health and CMV-seropositive. The CDR3 sequence: CASSVATFGYGYTF. The CDR3 DNA sequence: TGTGCCAGCAGCGTAGCTACTTTCGGGTATGGCTACACCTTC.